Below, 32 T cell receptor beta chains from the same sample are listed, as sequenced in a study of blood T cell repertoires in COVID-19 (dated by TCRdb to 2018 to 2020). Libraries were made using the immunoSEQ multiplex PCR assay. In TCRdb, the immuneACCESS table is reduced to in-frame sequences with V and J assigned. These tables do not hold every clone; where another copy was compared, an unresolved V gene accounts for under half, and the others remain unexplained. For this sample the table gives 40,000 to 50,000 clones, of which 90% were detected only once. Under 6.5% of the sample is held by the ten biggest clonotypes. The source material was peripheral blood. The source of these receptors is a man aged 65 to 85 with acute or convalescent COVID-19.

This clone was detected only once. The chain recombines TRBV20-1 with TRBJ2-1; no reliable D call. V shed 7 bases and J shed 10 bases, with 14 bases lying between them. The CDR3 has 11 residues. Germline V gene lookup returns CDR1 DFQATT and CDR2 SNEGSKA (reference sequence). Written as DNA, the CDR3 is TGCAGTGTAAGTTCAATTGCGGAGCAGTTCTTC. Amino acid sequence: CSVSSIAEQFF.

The CDR3 nucleotides read TGTGCCAGCAGCTTCTGGAGCCCCAGCACAGATACGCAGTATTTT. This gives the protein CASSFWSPSTDTQYF. The chain has TRBV7-8 and TRBJ2-3; D uncertain. The length of the CDR3 is 15 residues. V was pared by 3 bases and J by 0 bases, with 10 bases between. CDR1 is SGHVS and CDR2 is FQNEAQ in the germline V gene. Full variable domain (outside the CDR3, taken from reference TRBV7-8 and TRBJ2-3): GAGVSQSPRYKVAKRGQDVALRCDPISGHVSLFWYQQALGQGPEFLTYFQNEAQLDKSGLPSDRFFAERPEGSVSTLKIQRTQQEDSAVYLCASSFWSPSTDTQYFGPGTRLTVL.

The chain uses TRBV6-5 and TRBJ1-1; D not certain. The length of the CDR3 is 16 residues. Trimming cost V 2 bases and J 0 bases, with 13 bases left between them. CDR1 and CDR2 from the germline V gene are MNHEY and SVGAGI. CDR3 amino acids: CASSYIRAIMNTEAFF. The CDR3 DNA reads as TGTGCCAGCAGTTACATTAGAGCCATCATGAACACTGAAGCTTTCTTT.

This clone appeared a few times. V is TRBV25-1 and J is TRBJ1-4; 7 positions agree with TRBD1. This CDR3 region has 15 residues. With V trimmed by 4 bases and J by 3 bases, 5 bases remained unmatched. Germline CDR1 and CDR2: MGHDK and SYGVNS. The CDR3 loop reads CASSAKGAANEKLFF. The CDR3 DNA reads as TGTGCCAGCAGTGCTAAGGGGGCGGCTAATGAAAAACTGTTTTTT.

This sequence joins TRBV18 and TRBJ2-4; tentatively, D is TRBD1 (5 bases). The germline V gene has CDR1 KGHSH and CDR2 LQKENI. V dropped 0 bases and J dropped 6 bases, with 12 bases sitting between them. The CDR3 runs 15 residues. CDR3 sequence: CASSPPSQGSNIQYF. The CDR3 nucleotides read TGTGCCAGCTCACCACCGTCCCAGGGTTCAAACATTCAGTACTTC.

The chain is built from TRBV7-9 and TRBJ1-5; 7 positions agree with TRBD1. There are 15 residues in the CDR3. Germline V gives CDR1 SEHNR, CDR2 FQNEAQ (reference sequence). J gave up 3 bases and V 1 base, and 3 bases lay outside the gene matches. In DNA form, the CDR3 reads TGTGCCAGCAGCTTAGGGGACAGCTACAATCAGCCCCAGCATTTT. Translation: CASSLGDSYNQPQHF.

The chain carries TRBV5-8 and TRBJ1-1; 7 positions match TRBD1. The J segment lost 2 bases and the V segment lost 2 bases, leaving 3 bases of the junction unmatched. Per germline, CDR1 SGHTS and CDR2 YDEGEE. The CDR3 is made up of 14 amino acids. CDR3 protein: CASSLGGLNTEAFF. The CDR3 DNA is TGTGCCAGCAGCTTAGGGGGCCTTAACACTGAAGCTTTCTTT.

The chain recombines TRBV5-4 with TRBJ2-2, with 7 bases lining up with TRBD1. There are 15 residues in the CDR3. Germline CDR1 SGHNT, CDR2 YYREEE (reference sequence). The junction had 5 bases not matched to a gene; V was cut back by 4 bases and J by 2 bases. The CDR3 nucleotides are TGTGCCAGCAGCCCTAACAGGGGTAACACCGGGGAGCTGTTTTTT. Protein sequence: CASSPNRGNTGELFF.

The V gene is TRBV27, the J gene TRBJ2-3; 9 nucleotides match TRBD2. This CDR3 has 14 amino acids. The germline CDR1 and CDR2 sequences are MNHEY and SMNVEV (reference sequence). V dropped 8 bases and J dropped 4; count of bases not matched to a gene: 7. CDR3 sequence reads: CASQLRGGSDTQYF. CDR3 in DNA: TGTGCCAGCCAGTTGCGGGGGGGCTCAGATACGCAGTATTTT.

In this sample, this clone turned up a few times. This chain joins TRBV12-5 and TRBJ2-1; TRBD1 is a possible D gene (6 bases). Germline V gives CDR1 LGHNT, CDR2 FRNRAP. The CDR3 consists of 14 residues. V was shortened by 6 bases and J by 6 bases, with 15 bases between the two germline ends. CDR3 nucleotide sequence: TGTGCTAGTGGCCTACCTGGGACACCCAATGAGCAGTTCTTC. Translating it yields CASGLPGTPNEQFF.

The rearrangement links TRBV7-6 to TRBJ1-1, with D possibly TRBD1 on 6 matching bases. This CDR3 is 15 amino acids long. Germline V gives CDR1 SGHVS, CDR2 FNYEAQ. Trimming removed 3 bases at V and 0 bases at J, with 11 bases between. CDR3 loop: CASSLDSLMNTEAFF. CDR3 coding DNA: TGTGCCAGCAGCTTGGACAGCCTCATGAACACTGAAGCTTTCTTT.

V is TRBV19 and J is TRBJ2-2, with TRBD1 matching 7 bases. CDR1 LNHDA and CDR2 SQIVND come from the germline V gene (reference sequence). This CDR3 contains 14 residues. J gave up 7 bases and V 5 bases, and 7 bases lay outside the gene matches. This chain's CDR3 is CASSSDRLYGELFF. The CDR3 bases are TGTGCCAGTAGTTCGGACAGGTTGTACGGGGAGCTGTTTTTT.

The chain couples TRBV19 to TRBJ2-1; TRBD2 agrees at 7 bases. V lost 7 bases and J lost 2; bases outside the gene matches: 11. The CDR3 is 16 residues long. Germline V gene sequence: CDR1 LNHDA, CDR2 SQIVND (reference sequence). CDR3 loop: CASTGRAGDAYNEQFF. The DNA for the CDR3 is TGTGCCAGTACCGGTAGGGCGGGGGACGCCTACAATGAGCAGTTCTTC.

The V and J genes are TRBV4-2 and TRBJ2-3; the D is unclear. CDR1 is LGHNA, CDR2 YNFKEQ, per germline. CDR3 size: 14 residues. V was shortened by 1 base and J by 6 bases, with 11 bases between the two germline ends. Written as DNA, the CDR3 is TGTGCCAGCAGCCAAGTAGAACCCGTGGATACGCAGTATTTT. Its translation: CASSQVEPVDTQYF.

The chain joins TRBV6-4 to TRBJ1-2; 8 nucleotides match TRBD1. The germline CDR1 and CDR2 sequences are MRHNA and SNTAGT. CDR3 size: 18 residues. After removal of 3 bases from V and 4 bases from J, the junction contained 16 bases not matched to a gene. The CDR3 loop is CASSETPLSAGGLYGYTF. The CDR3 region has the DNA TGTGCCAGCAGTGAAACTCCCCTTTCGGCAGGGGGCCTCTATGGCTACACCTTC.

The chain is built from TRBV14 and TRBJ1-4, with 9 nucleotides matching TRBD1. The CDR3 consists of 16 residues. The trim removed 4 bases at V and 0 bases at J, leaving 3 bases unmatched. Germline V gene lookup returns CDR1 SGHDN and CDR2 FVKESK. CDR3 sequence: CASSRTGGATNEKLFF. CDR3 coding DNA: TGTGCCAGCAGCCGAACAGGGGGCGCAACTAATGAAAAACTGTTTTTT. The complete variable domain, with remaining parts taken from reference TRBV14 and TRBJ1-4, reads EAGVTQFPSHSVIEKGQTVTLRCDPISGHDNLYWYRRVMGKEIKFLLHFVKESKQDESGMPNNRFLAERTGGTYSTLKVQPAELEDSGVYFCASSRTGGATNEKLFFGSGTQLSVL.

This clone was found once. The chain carries TRBV12-3 or TRBV12-4 and TRBJ2-7, with D perhaps matching TRBD1 (6 bases). V lost 7 bases, J lost 2 bases, and 12 bases lay in between. The CDR3 length is 13 residues. The CDR3 reads CASTETGTYEQYF. CDR3 nucleotide sequence: TGTGCCAGCACCGAGACAGGCACCTACGAGCAGTACTTC.

V and J are TRBV4-1 and TRBJ2-5, with 8 bases aligning to TRBD2. Germline V gene data show CDR1 as MGHRA and CDR2 as YSYEKL. The length of the CDR3 is 17 residues. The V segment lost 8 bases and the J segment 5 bases; nucleotides outside the gene matches: 19. The CDR3 loop reads CASQPGLGLRGGETQYF. CDR3 nucleotides: TGCGCCAGCCAACCGGGATTAGGGCTACGCGGGGGGGAGACCCAGTACTTC.

This sequence joins TRBV6-2 or TRBV6-3 and TRBJ1-2, with 8 bases matching TRBD1. Looked up from germline, CDR1 is MNHEY and CDR2 is SVGEGT. The CDR3 consists of 15 residues. The trim removed 0 bases at V and 8 bases at J, leaving 8 bases unmatched. CDR3 sequence (DNA): TGTGCCAGCAGTTACTCCCCGGACAGGGAGATCGGCTACACCTTC. This sequence encodes CASSYSPDREIGYTF.

The CDR3 DNA is TGCGCCAGCAGCTTGGGACAGGGGGCGCTGAGGGAAAAACTGTTTTTT. This encodes CASSLGQGALREKLFF. V is TRBV5-1 and J is TRBJ1-4; 10 bases map to TRBD1. Per the germline V gene, CDR1 is SGHRS and CDR2 is YFSETQ. There are 16 residues in the CDR3. After removal of 0 bases from V and 8 bases from J, the junction contained 7 bases not matched to a gene.

V is TRBV11-2 and J is TRBJ2-3, with TRBD2 matching 16 bases. The CDR3 consists of 19 residues. CDR1 is SGHAT and CDR2 is FQNNGV in the germline V gene. V gave up 4 bases and J gave up 5 bases; unmatched junction bases: 12. This chain's CDR3 is CASSYQAGLAGGRGDTQYF. CDR3 sequence (DNA): TGTGCCAGCAGCTATCAGGCGGGACTAGCGGGGGGGAGAGGAGATACGCAGTATTTT.

V is TRBV2 and J is TRBJ2-7; D is uncertain. This CDR3 comprises 15 residues. Per germline, CDR1 SNHLY and CDR2 FYNNEI. The V and J ends lost 2 bases and 1 base respectively, with 12 bases between them. This CDR3 is CASSEPRLGSYEQYF. In DNA form, the CDR3 reads TGTGCCAGCAGTGAACCTAGGCTCGGGTCCTACGAGCAGTACTTC. The complete variable domain, with remaining parts taken from reference TRBV2 and TRBJ2-7, reads EPEVTQTPSHQVTQMGQEVILRCVPISNHLYFYWYRQILGQKVEFLVSFYNNEISEKSEIFDDQFSVERPDGSNFTLKIRSTKLEDSAMYFCASSEPRLGSYEQYFGPGTRLTVT.

This chain links TRBV5-1 with TRBJ1-2; TRBD1 is a possible D gene (6 bases). V was pared by 4 bases and J by 2 bases, with 9 bases between. The CDR3 loop spans 13 amino acids. Germline CDR1 SGHRS, CDR2 YFSETQ. The DNA for the CDR3 is TGCGCCAGCAGCCGAGGGGGAAACTATGGCTACACCTTC. Its translation: CASSRGGNYGYTF.

This chain links TRBV7-2 with TRBJ2-1, with D possibly TRBD2 on 5 matching bases. The CDR3 is 16 amino acids. Germline V lookup: CDR1 SGHTA, CDR2 FQGNSA. V gave up 5 bases and J gave up 5 bases, with 19 bases separating them. CDR3 DNA sequence: TGTGCCAGCAGCCCCCCGGGGATTCCTAGGCACAATGAGCAGTTCTTC. It yields the protein CASSPPGIPRHNEQFF. Combining the CDR3 with reference TRBV7-2 and TRBJ2-1 gives the whole variable domain GAGVSQSPSNKVTEKGKDVELRCDPISGHTALYWYRQSLGQGLEFLIYFQGNSAPDKSGLPSDRFSAERTGGSVSTLTIQRTQQEDSAVYLCASSPPGIPRHNEQFFGPGTRLTVL.

The CDR3 spells CASSLGPGGRGTDTQYF. The CDR3 DNA reads TGTGCCAGCAGCTTGGGGCCCGGGGGGCGTGGCACAGATACGCAGTATTTT. The chain has TRBV7-2 and TRBJ2-3, with a weak D call TRBD2 (7 bases). The CDR3 consists of 17 residues. V lost 3 bases and J 1 base, leaving 17 bases between the germline ends. Per the germline V gene, CDR1 is SGHTA and CDR2 is FQGNSA.

J is TRBJ1-2 and V is TRBV11-2; 9 bases align to TRBD1. The CDR3 loop spans 17 amino acids. Germline lookup yields CDR1 SGHAT and CDR2 FQNNGV. J gave up 4 bases and V 4 bases, and 13 bases lay outside the gene matches. This CDR3 reads CASSSLVRTGGSYGYTF. CDR3 nucleotides: TGTGCCAGCAGCTCCCTTGTACGAACAGGGGGCAGCTATGGCTACACCTTC.

The V call is TRBV18, the J call TRBJ1-6; TRBD1 agrees at 10 bases. Germline-derived CDR1 and CDR2 are KGHSH and LQKENI. The CDR3 loop spans 15 amino acids. V gave up 5 bases and J gave up 7 bases; unmatched junction bases: 5. CDR3 DNA: TGTGCCAGCTCAGGGGACAGGGGAGACAATTCACCCCTCCACTTT. It translates to CASSGDRGDNSPLHF.

V is TRBV5-1 and J is TRBJ1-5; D is undetermined. CDR1 SGHRS and CDR2 YFSETQ come from the germline V gene. The CDR3 totals 14 residues. With 0 bases removed from V and 1 base from J, the gap between germline ends came to 5 bases. CDR3 protein: CASSLGQSNQPQHF. The CDR3 bases are TGCGCCAGCAGCTTGGGACAAAGCAATCAGCCCCAGCATTTT.

V and J are TRBV19 and TRBJ1-2; TRBD1 agrees at 8 bases. Germline lookup yields CDR1 LNHDA and CDR2 SQIVND (reference sequence). The CDR3 has 15 residues. The ends lost 7 bases at V and 0 bases at J; junction bases unmatched: 7. The CDR3 bases are TGTGCCAGTAACCAACCGGGACAGGCTAACTATGGCTACACCTTC. This translates into CASNQPGQANYGYTF.

This clone was seen a few times. The chain couples TRBV2 to TRBJ2-2, with a possible D match to TRBD1 (6 bases). Trimming removed 6 bases from V and 5 bases from J, with 10 bases in between. The CDR3 length is 13 residues. Germline lookup yields CDR1 SNHLY and CDR2 FYNNEI. As DNA, the CDR3 is TGTGCCAGCAGCGCCGACAGGACCGGGGAGCTGTTTTTT. It yields the protein CASSADRTGELFF.

The CDR3 DNA reads as TGTGCCAGCGGCCAATACCGCGGGACAGGGGGCGTAGATACGCAGTATTTT. Protein: CASGQYRGTGGVDTQYF. The chain carries TRBV5-6 and TRBJ2-3; 12 bases are shared with TRBD1. V trimming: 7 bases; J trimming: 5 bases; junction bases outside the gene matches: 14. The germline V gene encodes CDR1 SGHDT and CDR2 YYEEEE. CDR3 length equals 17 residues.

The chain joins TRBV6-5 to TRBJ2-6; D ambiguous. The CDR3 spans 12 residues. The V gene's germline CDR1 is MNHEY and CDR2 SVGAGI. V lost 8 bases and J lost 1, with 3 bases in between. CDR3 in DNA: TGTGCCAGCCTTTCTGGGGCCAACGTCCTGACTTTC. It encodes CASLSGANVLTF.